The clone carrying this T cell receptor (beta chain) was seen a handful of times. The CDR3 sequence is 16 residues long. Per germline, CDR1 SGHVS and CDR2 FNYEAQ. The V gene end was trimmed by 5 bases and the J gene end by 9 bases; junction bases not matched to a gene: 13. TCRdb re-derived calls from the RT-PCR reads in MiXCR, one entry per CDR3 protein. The sample has some 160,000 distinct CDR3 sequences; about a quarter are singletons. The source of the sample is a study of patients and donors after allogeneic stem cell transplantation. The TCR sequence derives from a human donor who was either an allogeneic HSCT recipient or a stem cell or donor lymphocyte infusion donor (not recorded which). It is not recorded whose cells these are; they may come from a transplant donor. The sequenced sample consisted of blood, either unsorted or a sorted T cell fraction (not recorded which). J is TRBJ2-1 and V is TRBV7-6; 10 positions agree with TRBD2. The CDR3 DNA is TGTGCCAGCAGCCATGAACCGGGACTAGCGTCTGGTGAGCAGTTCTTC. As protein: CASSHEPGLASGEQFF. The complete variable domain, with remaining parts taken from reference TRBV7-6 and TRBJ2-1, reads GAGVSQSPRYKVTKRGQDVALRCDPISGHVSLYWYRQALGQGPEFLTYFNYEAQQDKSGLPNDRFSAERPEGSISTLTIQRTEQRDSAMYRCASSHEPGLASGEQFFGPGTRLTVL.